This T cell receptor beta chain was obtained from a study of lymphopenia after photon versus proton radiotherapy. V was shortened by 3 bases and J by 3 bases, with 15 bases between the two germline ends. The CDR3 consists of 14 residues. Germline V gene lookup returns CDR1 GTSNPN and CDR2 SVGIG (reference sequence). Libraries were prepared by immunoSEQ multiplex PCR; TCRdb keeps only in-frame clonotypes and omits some of them. The sample contains approximately 65,000 clones, about 85% of which appear only once. This clone was found a few times. The chain has TRBV30 and TRBJ2-7; D is tentatively TRBD1 or TRBD2 (6 bases each). The starting material was peripheral blood, obtained from a patient treated with proton-based radiotherapy. This clonotype originated in a man aged 80 or over with esophageal cancer. CDR3 sequence: CAWRRGDSNYEQYF. CDR3 DNA sequence: TGTGCCTGGAGGAGGGGGGACTCAAACTACGAGCAGTACTTC. Using reference TRBV30 and TRBJ2-7 for the parts outside the CDR3, the full variable domain is SQTIHQWPATLVQPVGSPLSLECTVEGTSNPNLYWYRQAAGRGLQLLFYSVGIGQISSEVPQNLSASRPQDRQFILSSKKLLLSDSGFYLCAWRRGDSNYEQYFGPGTRLTVT.